The T cell receptor (beta chain) under discussion was sequenced for a study of identical twins. Worth noting for this clonotype: Its matching antigen is unknown.

This CDR3 comprises 12 residues. Germline CDR1 reads DFQATT; CDR2 reads SNEGSKA (reference sequence). Between the trimmed V and J ends, which lost 3 bases and 4 bases, there was a span of 10 bases. Study-level points and caveats: Cross-sectional statistics, not tracking of the same donors, supported the conclusions. Out-of-frame sharing of TCR alpha in monozygotic twins was underestimated by models. Some out-of-frame alpha sequences were shared by twins, and these showed excess low generation probability.

MiXCR was run by TCRdb on the 5' RACE reads, yielding one entry per CDR3 protein. The sample consists of over 500,000 distinct CDR3 sequences, approximately 22% of them appearing once. This same sample was also part of a study on T cells expressing NK-cell markers. From that study: Within the sequenced cohort of eight donors, seven exhibited HCMV seropositivity and one was seronegative.

The V call is TRBV20-1, the J call TRBJ2-7, with D possibly being TRBD2 (6 bases). Sequencing was carried out using CD4+ T cells sorted from blood. The sequence was collected from a woman younger than 30 in good health. The CDR3, as DNA: TGCAGTGCTAGTGCTAGCGAGTACGAGCAGTACTTC. Amino acids: CSASASEYEQYF.